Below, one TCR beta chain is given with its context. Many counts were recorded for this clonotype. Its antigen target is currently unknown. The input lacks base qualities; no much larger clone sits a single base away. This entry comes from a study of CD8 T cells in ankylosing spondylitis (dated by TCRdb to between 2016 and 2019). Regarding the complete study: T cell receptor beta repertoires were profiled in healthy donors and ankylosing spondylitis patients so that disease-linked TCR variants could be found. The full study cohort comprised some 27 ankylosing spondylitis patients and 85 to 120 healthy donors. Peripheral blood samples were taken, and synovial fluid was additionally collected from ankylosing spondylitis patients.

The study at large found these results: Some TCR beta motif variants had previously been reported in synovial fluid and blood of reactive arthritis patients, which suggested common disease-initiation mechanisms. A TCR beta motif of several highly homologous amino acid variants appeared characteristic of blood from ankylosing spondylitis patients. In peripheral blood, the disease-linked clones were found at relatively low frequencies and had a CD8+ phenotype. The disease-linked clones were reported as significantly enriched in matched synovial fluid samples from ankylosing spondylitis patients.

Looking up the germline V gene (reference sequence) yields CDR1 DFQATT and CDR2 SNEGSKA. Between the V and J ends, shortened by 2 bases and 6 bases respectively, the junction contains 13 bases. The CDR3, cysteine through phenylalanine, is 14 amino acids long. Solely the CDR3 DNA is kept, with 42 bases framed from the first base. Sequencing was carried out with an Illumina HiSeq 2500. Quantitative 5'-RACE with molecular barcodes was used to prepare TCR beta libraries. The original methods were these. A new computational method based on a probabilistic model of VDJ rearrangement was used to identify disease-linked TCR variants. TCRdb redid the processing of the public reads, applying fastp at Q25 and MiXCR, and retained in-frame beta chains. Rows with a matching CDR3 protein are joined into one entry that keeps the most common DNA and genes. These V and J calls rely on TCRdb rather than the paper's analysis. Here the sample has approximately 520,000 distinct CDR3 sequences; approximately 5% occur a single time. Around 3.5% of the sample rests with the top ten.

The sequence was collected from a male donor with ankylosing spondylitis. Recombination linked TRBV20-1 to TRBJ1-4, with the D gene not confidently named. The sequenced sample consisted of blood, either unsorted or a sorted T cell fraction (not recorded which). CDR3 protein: CSARLAGEYEKLFF. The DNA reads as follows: TGCAGTGCTAGATTAGCGGGAGAATATGAAAAACTGTTTTTT.